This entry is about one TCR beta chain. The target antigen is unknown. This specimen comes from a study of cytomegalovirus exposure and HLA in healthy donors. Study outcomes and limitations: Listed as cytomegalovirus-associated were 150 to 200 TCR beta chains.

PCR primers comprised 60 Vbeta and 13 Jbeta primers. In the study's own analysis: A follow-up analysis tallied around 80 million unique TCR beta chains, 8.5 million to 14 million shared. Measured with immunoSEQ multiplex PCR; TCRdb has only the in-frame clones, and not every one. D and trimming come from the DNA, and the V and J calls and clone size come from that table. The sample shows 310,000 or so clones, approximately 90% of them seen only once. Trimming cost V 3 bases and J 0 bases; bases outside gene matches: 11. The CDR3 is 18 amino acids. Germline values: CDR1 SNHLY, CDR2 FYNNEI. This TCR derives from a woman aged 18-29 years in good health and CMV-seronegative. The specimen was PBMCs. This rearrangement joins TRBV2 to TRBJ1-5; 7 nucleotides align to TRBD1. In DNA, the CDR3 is TGTGCCAGCAGTGACGTCAGGGGGAGATTGGGTAGCAATCAGCCCCAGCATTTT. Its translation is CASSDVRGRLGSNQPQHF.